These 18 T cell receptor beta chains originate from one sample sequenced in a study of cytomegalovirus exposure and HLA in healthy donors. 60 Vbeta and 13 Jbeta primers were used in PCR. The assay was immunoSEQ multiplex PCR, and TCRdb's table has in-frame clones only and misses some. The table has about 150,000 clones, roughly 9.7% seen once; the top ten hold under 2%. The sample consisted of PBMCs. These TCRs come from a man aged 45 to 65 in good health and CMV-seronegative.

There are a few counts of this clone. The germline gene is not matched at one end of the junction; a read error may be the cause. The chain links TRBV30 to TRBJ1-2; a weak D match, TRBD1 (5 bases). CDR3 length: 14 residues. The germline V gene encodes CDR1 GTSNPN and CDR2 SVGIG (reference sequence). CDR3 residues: CAWNRGQGGYGSTF. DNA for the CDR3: TGTGCCTGGAATCGCGGCCAGGGTGGCTATGGCTCCACCTTC. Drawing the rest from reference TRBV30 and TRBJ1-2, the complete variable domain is SQTIHQWPATLVQPVGSPLSLECTVEGTSNPNLYWYRQAAGRGLQLLFYSVGIGQISSEVPQNLSASRPQDRQFILSSKKLLLSDSGFYLCAWNRGQGGYGSTFGSGTRLTVV.

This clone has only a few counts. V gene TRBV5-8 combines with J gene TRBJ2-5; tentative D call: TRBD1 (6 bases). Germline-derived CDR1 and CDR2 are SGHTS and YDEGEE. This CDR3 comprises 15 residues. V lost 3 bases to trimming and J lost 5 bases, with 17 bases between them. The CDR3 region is CASSSSRGSGETQYF. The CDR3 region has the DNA TGTGCCAGCAGCTCCTCTAGGGGGTCTGGGGAGACCCAGTACTTC.

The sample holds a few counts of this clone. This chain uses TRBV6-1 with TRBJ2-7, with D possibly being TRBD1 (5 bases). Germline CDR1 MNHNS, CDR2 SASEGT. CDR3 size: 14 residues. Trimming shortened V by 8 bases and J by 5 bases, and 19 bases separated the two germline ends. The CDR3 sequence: CASGTGRFMDEQYF. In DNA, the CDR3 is TGTGCCAGCGGAACAGGACGATTTATGGACGAGCAGTACTTC.

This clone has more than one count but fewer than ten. CDR3 sequence reads: CASRSQTRETQYF. CDR3 in DNA: TGCGCCAGCAGGTCCCAGACCAGGGAGACCCAGTACTTC. This rearrangement joins TRBV5-1 to TRBJ2-5; D is unresolved. Trimming removed 5 bases at V and 5 bases at J, with 13 bases between. Germline assignment: CDR1 SGHRS and CDR2 YFSETQ. The CDR3 extends over 13 amino acids.

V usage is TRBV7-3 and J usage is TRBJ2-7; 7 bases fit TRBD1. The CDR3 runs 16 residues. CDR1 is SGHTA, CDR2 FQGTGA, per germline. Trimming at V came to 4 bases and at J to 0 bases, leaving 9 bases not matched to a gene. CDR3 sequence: CASSSPTGFLSYEQYF. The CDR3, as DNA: TGTGCCAGCAGCTCTCCGACAGGGTTCCTCTCCTACGAGCAGTACTTC. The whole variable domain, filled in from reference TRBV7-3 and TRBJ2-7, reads GAGVSQTPSNKVTEKGKYVELRCDPISGHTALYWYRQSLGQGPEFLIYFQGTGAADDSGLPNDRFFAVRPEGSVSTLKIQRTERGDSAVYLCASSSPTGFLSYEQYFGPGTRLTVT.

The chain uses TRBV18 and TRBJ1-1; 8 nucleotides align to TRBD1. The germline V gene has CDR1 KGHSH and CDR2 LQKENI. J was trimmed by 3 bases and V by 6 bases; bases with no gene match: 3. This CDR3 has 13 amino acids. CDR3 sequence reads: CASSLDRDTEAFF. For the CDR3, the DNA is TGTGCCAGCTCCCTGGACAGGGACACTGAAGCTTTCTTT. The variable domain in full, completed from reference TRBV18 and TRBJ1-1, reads NAGVMQNPRHLVRRRGQEARLRCSPMKGHSHVYWYRQLPEEGLKFMVYLQKENIIDESGMPKERFSAEFPKEGPSILRIQQVVRGDSAAYFCASSLDRDTEAFFGQGTRLTVV.

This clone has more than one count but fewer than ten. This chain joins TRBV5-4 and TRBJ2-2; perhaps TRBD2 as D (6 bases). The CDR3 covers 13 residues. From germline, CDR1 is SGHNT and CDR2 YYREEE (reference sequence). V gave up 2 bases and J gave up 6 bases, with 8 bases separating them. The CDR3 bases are TGTGCCAGCAGCTTTCTAGCGTCCGGGGAGCTGTTTTTT. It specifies CASSFLASGELFF. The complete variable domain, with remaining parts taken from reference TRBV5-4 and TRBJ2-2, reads ETGVTQSPTHLIKTRGQQVTLRCSSQSGHNTVSWYQQALGQGPQFIFQYYREEENGRGNFPPRFSGLQFPNYSSELNVNALELDDSALYLCASSFLASGELFFGEGSRLTVL.

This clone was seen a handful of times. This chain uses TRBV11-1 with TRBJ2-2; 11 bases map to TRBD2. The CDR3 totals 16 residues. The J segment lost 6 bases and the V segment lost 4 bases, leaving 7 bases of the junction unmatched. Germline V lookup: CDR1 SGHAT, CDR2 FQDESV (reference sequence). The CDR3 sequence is CASSSLAGGIAGELFF. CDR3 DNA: TGTGCCAGCAGCTCATTAGCGGGAGGGATAGCCGGGGAGCTGTTTTTT.

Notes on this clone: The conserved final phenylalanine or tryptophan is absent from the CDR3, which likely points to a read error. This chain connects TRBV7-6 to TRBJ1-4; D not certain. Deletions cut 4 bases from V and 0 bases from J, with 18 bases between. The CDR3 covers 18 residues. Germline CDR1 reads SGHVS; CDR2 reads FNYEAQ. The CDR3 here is CASSSFSGPETTNEKLFV. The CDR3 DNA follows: TGTGCCAGCAGCTCTTTCAGCGGACCGGAGACAACTAATGAAAAACTGTTTGTT.

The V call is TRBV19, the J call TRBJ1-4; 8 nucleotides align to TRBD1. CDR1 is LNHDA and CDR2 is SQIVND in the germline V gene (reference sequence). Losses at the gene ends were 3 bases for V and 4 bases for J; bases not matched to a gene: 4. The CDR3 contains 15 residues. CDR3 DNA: TGTGCCAGTAGTATGGCGACAGGGGTTAATGAAAAACTGTTTTTT. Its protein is CASSMATGVNEKLFF.

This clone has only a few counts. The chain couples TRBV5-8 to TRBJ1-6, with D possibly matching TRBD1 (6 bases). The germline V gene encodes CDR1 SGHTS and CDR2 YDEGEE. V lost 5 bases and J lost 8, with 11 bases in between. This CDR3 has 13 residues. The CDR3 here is CASSSHRDSPLHF. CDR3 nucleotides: TGTGCCAGCAGTTCTCACAGGGATTCACCCCTCCACTTT.

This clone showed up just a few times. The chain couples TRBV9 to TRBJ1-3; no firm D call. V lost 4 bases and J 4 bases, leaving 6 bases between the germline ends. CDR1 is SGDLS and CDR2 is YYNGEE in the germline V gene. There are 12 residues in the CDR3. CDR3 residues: CASSSQGNTIYF. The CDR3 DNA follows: TGTGCCAGCAGCTCTCAGGGAAACACCATATATTTT.

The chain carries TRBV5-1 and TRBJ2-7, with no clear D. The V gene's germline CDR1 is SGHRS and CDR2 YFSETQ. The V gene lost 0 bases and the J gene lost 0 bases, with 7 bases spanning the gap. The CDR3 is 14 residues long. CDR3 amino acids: CASSLDSSSYEQYF. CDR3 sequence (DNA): TGCGCCAGCAGCTTGGATTCGAGCTCCTACGAGCAGTACTTC.

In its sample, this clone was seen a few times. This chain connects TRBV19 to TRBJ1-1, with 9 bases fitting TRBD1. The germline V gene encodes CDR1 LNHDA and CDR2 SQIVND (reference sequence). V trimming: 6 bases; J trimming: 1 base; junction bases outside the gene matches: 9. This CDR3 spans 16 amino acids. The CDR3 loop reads CASRSVPGQGNTEAFF. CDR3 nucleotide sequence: TGTGCCAGTAGGAGTGTACCGGGACAGGGGAACACTGAAGCTTTCTTT.

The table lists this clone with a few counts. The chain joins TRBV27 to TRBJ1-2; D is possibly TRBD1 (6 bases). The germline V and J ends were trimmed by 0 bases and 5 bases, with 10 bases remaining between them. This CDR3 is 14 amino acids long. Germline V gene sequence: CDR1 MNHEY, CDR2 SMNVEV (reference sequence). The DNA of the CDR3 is TGTGCCAGCAGTTTATCGGGGGCCGGGTATGGCTACACCTTC. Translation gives CASSLSGAGYGYTF.

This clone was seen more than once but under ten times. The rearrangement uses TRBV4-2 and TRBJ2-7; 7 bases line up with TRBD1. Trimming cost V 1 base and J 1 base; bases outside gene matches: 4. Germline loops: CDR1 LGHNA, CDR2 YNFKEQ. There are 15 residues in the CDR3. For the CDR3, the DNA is TGTGCCAGCAGCCAAGGGACAGGTAATTCCTACGAGCAGTACTTC. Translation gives CASSQGTGNSYEQYF.

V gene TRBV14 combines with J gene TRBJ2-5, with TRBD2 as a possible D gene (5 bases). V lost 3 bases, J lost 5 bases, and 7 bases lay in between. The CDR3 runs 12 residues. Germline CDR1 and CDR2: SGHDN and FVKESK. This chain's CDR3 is CASSQPGETQYF. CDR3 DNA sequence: TGTGCCAGCAGCCAGCCGGGGGAGACCCAGTACTTC.

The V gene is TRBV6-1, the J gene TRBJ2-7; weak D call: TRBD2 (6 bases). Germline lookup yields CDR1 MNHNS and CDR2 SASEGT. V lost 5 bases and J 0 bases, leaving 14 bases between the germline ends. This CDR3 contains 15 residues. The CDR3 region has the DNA TGTGCCAGCAGTTTGGAGGGCATACCCTCCTACGAGCAGTACTTC. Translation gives CASSLEGIPSYEQYF.